This T cell receptor beta chain was obtained from a study of blood T cell repertoires in COVID-19. Study in general: Acute-phase and convalescent COVID-19 samples originated in the United States, Italy and Spain. Sample material is recorded as cDNA or gDNA derived from T cells, B-cell-depleted T cells, or PBMCs.

Per the authors' pipeline: It was from reference gene primer amplification that nucleated cell counts were estimated. Some clones are missing from TCRdb's copy, which holds only in-frame ones; the method was immunoSEQ multiplex PCR. V, J and clone size were drawn from that table, and D and trimming were deduced from the DNA. The sample yields more than 200,000 clones, about 86% seen once. This clone is a singleton in its sample. The CDR3 loop spans 14 amino acids. Germline CDR1 SEHNR, CDR2 FQNEAQ (reference sequence). Trimming stripped 0 bases from V and 5 bases from J, with 10 bases between. V and J are TRBV7-9 and TRBJ1-1, with a possible D match to TRBD1 (6 bases). The receptor's source is a man aged 30 to 39 with active or convalescent COVID-19. Sequences were obtained from peripheral blood. As DNA, the CDR3 is TGTGCCAGCAGCTTAGCCACAGGGATTACTGAAGCTTTCTTT. Translation gives CASSLATGITEAFF.